This T cell receptor (beta chain) derives from a study of blood T cell repertoires in COVID-19. Study background: COVID-19 samples, acute and convalescent, were from the United States, Italy and Spain.

The assay was immunoSEQ multiplex PCR, and TCRdb's table has in-frame clones only and misses some. The sample shows some 250,000 clones, approximately 90% of them seen only once. CDR3 size: 15 residues. The germline gives CDR1 MRHNA, CDR2 SNTAGT. Trimming removed 9 bases from V and 5 bases from J; junction bases left unmatched: 6. In terms of age and location, participants ranged from about 18 to 95 years and lived in around 22 US areas. Assignment of participants to cohorts was predicated upon participant-reported clinical history. This chain uses TRBV6-4 with TRBJ2-5; 16 bases are shared with TRBD2. The source of this sequence is a man aged 40-55 years who had recovered from COVID-19. The sample taken for sequencing was PBMCs or T cells enriched from blood (not recorded which). CDR3 residues: CARGLAGGFMETQYF. Here the CDR3 DNA reads TGTGCCAGGGGACTAGCGGGAGGGTTTATGGAGACCCAGTACTTC.